This T cell receptor (beta chain) comes out of a study of blood T cells in healthy people across ages. Study context: Template switching caught about one barcoded beta molecule for each two T cells. Findings and caveats of the study: Estimates of total diversity, which came from one million sequenced T cells, were considered to be underestimates. Getting older went along with TCR beta diversity per million T cells dropping roughly linearly.

A word on this clonotype: Its target is unknown.

Together with a sample-barcoded 5' primer, a J-beta primer mix was included in a second PCR lasting roughly 6 to 12 cycles. CDR3-containing paired-end reads numbering at least 3 million came from each sample. MiXCR, run by TCRdb on the 5' RACE reads, gives a single entry per CDR3 protein. The sample lists roughly 1,500,000 distinct CDR3 sequences; around 36% were seen once. Per germline, CDR1 GTSNPN and CDR2 SVGIG (reference sequence). With 5 bases removed from V and 2 bases from J, the gap between germline ends came to 10 bases. The CDR3 runs 12 residues. The sequence came from a woman in her twenties or thirties in good health. The J gene is TRBJ2-7, the V gene TRBV30; no clear D. Sequenced material: blood. CDR3 loop: CAWSYSPYEQYF. The CDR3 DNA follows: TGTGCCTGGTCGTACAGCCCCTACGAGCAGTACTTC.